Presented here are 6 T cell receptor beta chains from one specimen sequenced in a study of metastatic and nonmetastatic thyroid tumors. Patients were all untreated before their thyroid surgery. Using MiXCR, TCRdb reanalyzed the PCR reads. Among approximately 86,000 clones, approximately 13% were seen once, and the ten largest hold 7% to 10%. Sequences were obtained from tumor tissue. The receptor source for this set is a female donor with papillary thyroid cancer or a benign thyroid nodule (not recorded which). Some clones in this sample may be carry-over from other donors' samples.

This clone was observed many times. V gene TRBV7-9 combines with J gene TRBJ1-1; possible D gene TRBD1, 5 bases. CDR1 and CDR2 from the germline V gene are SEHNR and FQNEAQ (reference sequence). V lost 4 bases and J lost 6, with 15 bases in between. This CDR3 spans 14 amino acids. The CDR3: CASSWGGRGAEAFF. CDR3 DNA sequence: TGTGCCAGCAGCTGGGGGGGGAGGGGAGCTGAAGCTTTCTTT.

The sample holds many counts of this clone. The chain couples TRBV27 to TRBJ2-7; TRBD1 is a possible D gene (6 bases). The V end was cut by 3 bases, the J end by 3 bases, with 12 bases between. The CDR3 has 14 residues. Looked up from germline, CDR1 is MNHEY and CDR2 is SMNVEV (reference sequence). CDR3 nucleotide sequence: TGTGCCAGCAGTTTTCGGACAGCGAACTACGAGCAGTACTTC. The encoded protein is CASSFRTANYEQYF.

About this clone itself: It may be a read error: a sequence one base away is much more abundant. The chain joins TRBV25-1 to TRBJ2-5; no reliable D call. This CDR3 spans 13 amino acids. Trimming stripped 4 bases from V and 5 bases from J, with 11 bases between. Per germline, CDR1 MGHDK and CDR2 SYGVNS. CDR3 DNA: TGTGCCAGCAGTGTGACCTGGTGGGAGACCCAGTACTTC. Translated: CASSVTWWETQYF.

This clone was counted many times. The chain links TRBV27 to TRBJ1-2; TRBD1 might be the D (5 bases). Germline values: CDR1 MNHEY, CDR2 SMNVEV (reference sequence). This CDR3 has 12 residues. Trimming took 6 bases from V and 7 from J, leaving 12 bases between them. The CDR3 sequence is CASSLGGGGYTF. Written as DNA, the CDR3 is TGTGCCAGCAGCTTGGGGGGGGGTGGCTACACCTTC.

This clone appeared many times. V usage is TRBV7-9 and J usage is TRBJ1-2, with TRBD1 identical over 7 bases. CDR3 length equals 13 residues. Germline CDR1 reads SEHNR; CDR2 reads FQNEAQ (reference sequence). The junction had 3 bases not matched to a gene; V was cut back by 6 bases and J by 2 bases. The CDR3 DNA is TGTGCCAGCAGACCGGGACAGAACTATGGCTACACCTTC. Translation gives CASRPGQNYGYTF.

Of note for this clone: This could be a read error, since a much larger clone is one nucleotide away. V gene TRBV5-1 combines with J gene TRBJ2-3; no definite D call. Germline values: CDR1 SGHRS, CDR2 YFSETQ. This CDR3 has 14 residues. V lost 4 bases to trimming and J lost 1 base, with 10 bases between them. The CDR3 loop is CASSSIPGTDTQYF. CDR3 bases: TGCGCCAGCAGCAGCATCCCGGGCACAGATACGCAGTATTTT. Drawing the rest from reference TRBV5-1 and TRBJ2-3, the complete variable domain is KAGVTQTPRYLIKTRGQQVTLSCSPISGHRSVSWYQQTPGQGLQFLFEYFSETQRNKGNFPGRFSGRQFSNSRSEMNVSTLELGDSALYLCASSSIPGTDTQYFGPGTRLTVL.